This TCR beta chain was documented in a study of T cells in Graves' hyperthyroidism and ophthalmopathy. General observations from the study: Most expanded thyroid clonotypes above 0.001 recurred in blood.

The investigators amplified TCR beta CDR3 regions from RNA transcripts. The TCR CDR3 first-round RT-PCR relied on the HTBI primer set. TCRdb passed the multiplex PCR reads through MiXCR, listing each CDR3 protein once. The table includes around 300,000 distinct CDR3 sequences, about 20% detected once. Of note for this clonotype: Its antigen is currently unknown.

The CDR3 runs to 15 residues. J was trimmed by 4 bases and V by 6 bases; bases with no gene match: 8. CDR1 and CDR2 (germline): MNHNS, SASEGT. The genes are TRBV6-1 and TRBJ1-5; TRBD1 agrees at 8 bases. The TCR originated in a young man with Graves' ophthalmopathy. The sample taken for sequencing was blood. Here the CDR3 reads CASSPGRTGNQPQHF. CDR3 in DNA: TGTGCCAGCAGCCCGGGAAGGACAGGGAATCAGCCCCAGCATTTT.